These 24 T cell receptor beta chains were sequenced from one sample in a study of CD8 T cells in Susac syndrome. Reverse transcription used roughly 0.45 to 1 ug RNA and random hexamers. Via MiXCR, TCRdb re-called the immunoSEQ multiplex PCR reads, giving one row per CDR3 protein. The top ten hold around 0.15% of the sample, which has about 150,000 distinct CDR3 sequences, roughly 95% seen once. Specimen: CD8+ T cells from PBMCs. All receptors derive from a human donor with multiple sclerosis.

The V gene is TRBV5-1, the J gene TRBJ2-1; tentative D call: TRBD1 (6 bases). V lost 9 bases and J 6 bases, leaving 13 bases between the germline ends. The CDR3 consists of 12 residues. Germline lookup yields CDR1 SGHRS and CDR2 YFSETQ. The CDR3 nucleotides read TGCGCCACCGGACAGTTCTCCAATGAGCAGTTCTTC. It specifies CATGQFSNEQFF.

The chain carries TRBV27 and TRBJ1-5; possibly TRBD1 for D (5 bases). Trimming pared 6 bases from V and 8 bases from J, leaving 11 bases between. This CDR3 is 12 amino acids long. Germline V gene lookup returns CDR1 MNHEY and CDR2 SMNVEV (reference sequence). CDR3 residues: CASRQLGEPQHF. The CDR3 coding sequence is TGTGCCAGCAGGCAACTGGGGGAGCCCCAGCATTTT.

The chain recombines TRBV27 with TRBJ1-1; D is unclear. The CDR3 runs to 13 residues. The germline V gene has CDR1 MNHEY and CDR2 SMNVEV (reference sequence). The V end lost 4 bases, the J end lost 1 base, and 7 bases lay between the germline ends. This chain's CDR3 is CASSWVRNTEAFF. In DNA form, the CDR3 reads TGTGCCAGCAGTTGGGTTCGGAACACTGAAGCTTTCTTT.

The chain couples TRBV9 to TRBJ2-5, with D perhaps matching TRBD1 or TRBD2 (7 bases each). This CDR3 spans 16 amino acids. In germline, CDR1 is SGDLS, CDR2 YYNGEE. The ends were cut back, 4 bases at V and 4 bases at J, with 20 bases in the middle. DNA of the CDR3: TGTGCCAGCAGCCCAGGGGGAGGGGTACGAGGAGAGACCCAGTACTTC. Protein sequence: CASSPGGGVRGETQYF.

J is TRBJ1-1 and V is TRBV30; no clear D. This CDR3 spans 13 amino acids. Per germline, CDR1 GTSNPN and CDR2 SVGIG (reference sequence). V shed 2 bases and J shed 5 bases, with 12 bases lying between them. DNA of the CDR3: TGTGCCTGGAGTTTTTGGGGAGGGACTGAAGCTTTCTTT. Translating gives CAWSFWGGTEAFF.

The chain joins TRBV6-1 to TRBJ2-3; TRBD2 aligns across 10 bases. J was trimmed by 2 bases and V by 5 bases; bases with no gene match: 10. Germline V gene sequence: CDR1 MNHNS, CDR2 SASEGT. There are 17 residues in the CDR3. The DNA for the CDR3 is TGTGCCAGCAGTCCTATCGGACTAGCGGAGCTCACAGATACGCAGTATTTT. It translates to CASSPIGLAELTDTQYF.

The gene calls are TRBV29-1 and TRBJ2-7; D call uncertain. Germline CDR1 and CDR2: SQVTM and ANQGSEA. The CDR3 has 12 residues. The V end was cut by 4 bases, the J end by 3 bases, with 10 bases between. The CDR3 coding sequence is TGCAGCGTTGCTGGACCGAACTACGAGCAGTACGTC. Its translation: CSVAGPNYEQYV.

Comments on this clonotype: One junction end does not reproduce the germline sequence, and a read error may be involved. The chain uses TRBV30 and TRBJ2-2, with TRBD1 identical over 10 bases. Germline CDR1 reads GTSNPN; CDR2 reads SVGIG (reference sequence). The CDR3 length is 13 residues. CDR3: CVVDRGLGGELFF. The CDR3 bases are TGCGTGGTAGACAGGGGGCTCGGCGGGGAGCTGTTTTTT.

The rearrangement links TRBV14 to TRBJ2-5; D possibly corresponds to TRBD2 (5 bases). Trimming cost V 0 bases and J 5 bases, with 10 bases left between them. Germline CDR1 is SGHDN and CDR2 is FVKESK. CDR3 length: 14 residues. CDR3 residues: CASSQEQRWETQYF. CDR3 nucleotide sequence: TGTGCCAGCAGCCAAGAACAGCGGTGGGAGACCCAGTACTTC.

The chain has TRBV7-9 and TRBJ1-5; no definite D call. CDR1 and CDR2 from the germline V gene are SEHNR and FQNEAQ (reference sequence). CDR3 length: 12 residues. Trimming pared 5 bases from V and 7 bases from J, leaving 9 bases between. The chain's CDR3 is CASSLGFQPQHF. CDR3 nucleotide sequence: TGTGCCAGCAGCCTGGGTTTCCAGCCCCAGCATTTT.

The chain links TRBV20-1 to TRBJ1-5; D not certain. Germline V CDR1 and CDR2: DFQATT, SNEGSKA (reference sequence). Between the trimmed V and J ends, which lost 5 bases and 5 bases, there was a span of 10 bases. This CDR3 has 12 residues. The DNA for the CDR3 is TGCAGTGCTTCACACACCGATCAGCCCCAGCATTTT. Amino acids: CSASHTDQPQHF.

This clonotype appeared a single time. The rearrangement uses TRBV6-2 or TRBV6-3 and TRBJ2-2; 7 bases agree with TRBD1. Germline lookup yields CDR1 MNHEY and CDR2 SVGEGT. The junction had 4 bases not matched to a gene; V was cut back by 4 bases and J by 2 bases. This CDR3 has 15 residues. The CDR3: CASSFRDSNTGELFF. CDR3 sequence (DNA): TGTGCCAGCAGTTTCCGGGACAGCAACACCGGGGAGCTGTTTTTT.

The chain couples TRBV3-1 to TRBJ1-2; TRBD1 agrees at 7 bases. V was pared by 1 base and J by 0 bases, with 5 bases of the junction left unmatched. Looked up from germline, CDR1 is LGHDT and CDR2 is YNNKEL (reference sequence). This CDR3 spans 16 amino acids. The CDR3 bases are TGTGCCAGCAGCCAAGCGGGGGGACAGTCTAACTATGGCTACACCTTC. Translating gives CASSQAGGQSNYGYTF. The variable domain in full, completed from reference TRBV3-1 and TRBJ1-2, reads DTAVSQTPKYLVTQMGNDKSIKCEQNLGHDTMYWYKQDSKKFLKIMFSYNNKELIINETVPNRFSPKSPDKAHLNLHINSLELGDSAVYFCASSQAGGQSNYGYTFGSGTRLTVV.

The rearrangement uses TRBV29-1 and TRBJ2-1; 10 nucleotides agree with TRBD2. The V segment lost 3 bases and the J segment 2 bases; nucleotides outside the gene matches: 13. Germline V gives CDR1 SQVTM, CDR2 ANQGSEA. The CDR3 covers 18 residues. The CDR3 spells CSVDGLAGARDPYNEQFF. CDR3 nucleotide sequence: TGCAGCGTTGATGGGCTAGCGGGGGCCAGGGACCCCTACAATGAGCAGTTCTTC.

The CDR3 nucleotides are TGCAGCGTTGAAGGACGGTCGGAGATCCCTGAAGCTTTCTTT. Its protein is CSVEGRSEIPEAFF. The chain combines TRBV29-1 with TRBJ1-1; no reliable D call. Germline values: CDR1 SQVTM, CDR2 ANQGSEA. The CDR3 is 14 residues long. V lost 1 base to trimming and J lost 6 bases, with 15 bases between them.

V usage is TRBV13 and J usage is TRBJ2-3, with 10 bases identical to TRBD2. The CDR3 loop spans 16 amino acids. The trim removed 2 bases at V and 3 bases at J, leaving 5 bases unmatched. Germline lookup yields CDR1 PRHDT and CDR2 FYEKMQ (reference sequence). The CDR3 loop is CASSLTSGDWTDTQYF. As DNA, the CDR3 is TGTGCCAGCAGCTTAACTAGCGGGGACTGGACAGATACGCAGTATTTT.

CDR3: CASSQDLAARDTQYF. Written as DNA, the CDR3 is TGCGCCAGCAGCCAAGATTTGGCCGCCCGGGATACGCAGTATTTT. This rearrangement joins TRBV4-1 to TRBJ2-3; no firm D call. This CDR3 has 15 residues. Germline lookup yields CDR1 MGHRA and CDR2 YSYEKL. Trimming shortened V by 0 bases and J by 6 bases, and 13 bases separated the two germline ends.

The CDR3 DNA reads as TGCAGCGTTGATCCGGGACAGGGGGCGCGAAATGAGCAGTTCTTC. It translates to CSVDPGQGARNEQFF. The rearrangement links TRBV29-1 to TRBJ2-1, with TRBD1 matching over 12 bases. In germline, CDR1 is SQVTM, CDR2 ANQGSEA. Germline trimming cut 3 bases from V and 7 bases from J; bases unmatched to any gene: 7. The CDR3 loop spans 15 amino acids.

The rearrangement uses TRBV11-2 and TRBJ2-1; 8 bases are a match to TRBD1. The germline CDR1 and CDR2 sequences are SGHAT and FQNNGV. V trimming: 5 bases; J trimming: 4 bases; junction bases outside the gene matches: 10. The CDR3 loop spans 16 amino acids. Here the CDR3 DNA reads TGTGCCAGCAGCCCCCACGGACAGGGCATGTACAATGAGCAGTTCTTC. Its protein is CASSPHGQGMYNEQFF.

V and J are TRBV29-1 and TRBJ2-5; 10 positions match TRBD1. With V trimmed by 2 bases and J by 2 bases, 5 bases remained unmatched. CDR3 length: 15 residues. From germline, CDR1 is SQVTM and CDR2 ANQGSEA. The CDR3 DNA sequence: TGCAGCGTTGAAAGGGACAGGGGCCGTCAAGAGACCCAGTACTTC. Its protein is CSVERDRGRQETQYF. Together with reference TRBV29-1 and TRBJ2-5, the CDR3 gives the full variable domain: SAVISQKPSRDICQRGTSLTIQCQVDSQVTMMFWYRQQPGQSLTLIATANQGSEATYESGFVIDKFPISRPNLTFSTLTVSNMSPEDSSIYLCSVERDRGRQETQYFGPGTRLLVL.

The chain recombines TRBV20-1 with TRBJ2-7; D call uncertain. Trimming shortened V by 0 bases and J by 5 bases, and 17 bases separated the two germline ends. There are 15 residues in the CDR3. Looked up from germline, CDR1 is DFQATT and CDR2 is SNEGSKA (reference sequence). The CDR3 nucleotides are TGCAGTGCTAGAGATTACGGCTTGAGCAGCCACGAGCAGTACTTC. It encodes CSARDYGLSSHEQYF.

The rearrangement links TRBV29-1 to TRBJ1-2; D is uncertain. Trimming pared 1 base from V and 8 bases from J, leaving 11 bases between. CDR1 and CDR2 (germline): SQVTM, ANQGSEA. The CDR3 sequence is 12 residues long. In DNA, the CDR3 is TGCAGCGTTGAAGTAAGTCTGGCAGGCTACACCTTC. Protein: CSVEVSLAGYTF.

This clonotype was observed once. This chain links TRBV7-9 with TRBJ2-7, with TRBD1 identical over 7 bases. The CDR3 runs 14 residues. Trimming cost V 6 bases and J 1 base; bases outside gene matches: 6. In germline, CDR1 is SEHNR, CDR2 FQNEAQ (reference sequence). The CDR3 region is CASRGTANSYEQYF. In DNA form, the CDR3 reads TGTGCCAGCAGGGGGACAGCTAATTCCTACGAGCAGTACTTC.

The V and J genes are TRBV2 and TRBJ2-3; D possibly corresponds to TRBD1 (5 bases). Trimming pared 0 bases from V and 6 bases from J, leaving 13 bases between. Per the germline V gene, CDR1 is SNHLY and CDR2 is FYNNEI. The CDR3 consists of 15 residues. This chain's CDR3 is CASSEAFQGSDTQYF. The CDR3 bases are TGTGCCAGCAGTGAAGCGTTTCAGGGTTCGGATACGCAGTATTTT.